These T cell receptor beta chains were read from a single sample in a study of cytomegalovirus exposure and HLA in healthy donors. Clones were sequenced by immunoSEQ multiplex PCR, and TCRdb holds only the in-frame ones, with some missing. Here the sample spans about 110,000 clones, approximately 88% being singletons. Material for sequencing was PBMCs. The source is a woman aged 25 to 45 in good health and CMV-seropositive. CDR3s include the opening cysteine and the closing phenylalanine or tryptophan. D genes are given only for firm matches. Not all rows give a size; the values are once, few, many and, for expanded clones, a class.

clone_size: NA
v_call: TRBV7-3
j_call: TRBJ2-6
d_call: NA
cdr3_nt: TGTGCCAGCAGCTTAACCGCTGGGGCCAACGTCCTGACTTTC
cdr3_aa: CASSLTAGANVLTF

clone_size: NA
v_call: TRBV30
j_call: TRBJ1-1
d_call: NA
cdr3_nt: TGTGCCTGGAGGACCCAGGGGAACACTGAAGCTTTCTTT
cdr3_aa: CAWRTQGNTEAFF

clone_size: NA
v_call: TRBV18
j_call: TRBJ2-7
d_call: NA
cdr3_nt: TGTGCCAGCTCACCAGGCTTCCAGGGCGAGCAGTACTTC
cdr3_aa: CASSPGFQGEQYF

clone_size: NA
v_call: TRBV30
j_call: TRBJ1-5
d_call: TRBD1
cdr3_nt: TGTGCCTGGAGTGACCGGCGGGACAGATCTATGGGCTATAGCAATCAGCCCCAGCATTTT
cdr3_aa: CAWSDRRDRSMGYSNQPQHF

clone_size: NA
v_call: TRBV5-1
j_call: TRBJ1-2
d_call: NA
cdr3_nt: TGCGCCAGCAGCCCGGACAGTACCCATGGCTACACCTTC
cdr3_aa: CASSPDSTHGYTF

clone_size: NA
v_call: TRBV19
j_call: TRBJ1-2
d_call: TRBD1
cdr3_nt: TGTGCCAGTAGGGAGGGGGCGTTCTATGGCTACACCTTC
cdr3_aa: CASREGAFYGYTF

clone_size: NA
v_call: TRBV4-2
j_call: TRBJ2-7
d_call: TRBD1
cdr3_nt: TGTGCCAGCAGCCGCCTACAGGGGGCGGCGGACGAGCAGTACTTC
cdr3_aa: CASSRLQGAADEQYF

clone_size: NA
v_call: TRBV7-8
j_call: TRBJ1-1
d_call: NA
cdr3_nt: TGTGCCAGCAGCCCCAGGGTTTACACTGAAGCTTTCTTT
cdr3_aa: CASSPRVYTEAFF

clone_size: few
v_call: TRBV2
j_call: TRBJ2-2
d_call: NA
cdr3_nt: TGTGCCAGCAAAGTCCTCCCACAGGCCGGGGAGCTGTTTTTT
cdr3_aa: CASKVLPQAGELFF

clone_size: once
v_call: TRBV5-6
j_call: TRBJ2-7
d_call: TRBD1
cdr3_nt: TGTGCCAGCAGCCAGGGGACAGGTAACGAGCAGTACTTC
cdr3_aa: CASSQGTGNEQYF

clone_size: NA
v_call: TRBV7-3
j_call: TRBJ2-2
d_call: NA
cdr3_nt: TGTGCCAGCAGCACTGACGCTAGCGAGGCCGGGGAGCTGTTTTTT
cdr3_aa: CASSTDASEAGELFF